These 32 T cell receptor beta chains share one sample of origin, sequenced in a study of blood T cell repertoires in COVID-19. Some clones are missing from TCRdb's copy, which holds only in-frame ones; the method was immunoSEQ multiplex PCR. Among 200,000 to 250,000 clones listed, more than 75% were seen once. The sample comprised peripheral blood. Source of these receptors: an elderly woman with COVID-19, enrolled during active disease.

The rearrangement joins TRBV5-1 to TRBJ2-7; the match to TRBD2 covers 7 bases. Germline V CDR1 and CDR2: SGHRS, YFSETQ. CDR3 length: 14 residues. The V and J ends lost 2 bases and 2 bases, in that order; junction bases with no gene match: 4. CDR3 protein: CASSFSRGTYEQYF. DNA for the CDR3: TGCGCCAGCAGCTTCTCGCGGGGGACCTACGAGCAGTACTTC.

The CDR3 nucleotides are TGCGCCAGCAGCCAAGAATGGGTCCTCTCAGGTCCATCGGTCCCAGATACGCAGTATTTT. Encoded protein: CASSQEWVLSGPSVPDTQYF. The J gene is TRBJ2-3, the V gene TRBV4-3; no clear D gene. Between the trimmed V and J ends, which lost 0 bases and 4 bases, there was a span of 26 bases. This CDR3 contains 20 residues. From germline, CDR1 is LGHNA and CDR2 YSLEER.

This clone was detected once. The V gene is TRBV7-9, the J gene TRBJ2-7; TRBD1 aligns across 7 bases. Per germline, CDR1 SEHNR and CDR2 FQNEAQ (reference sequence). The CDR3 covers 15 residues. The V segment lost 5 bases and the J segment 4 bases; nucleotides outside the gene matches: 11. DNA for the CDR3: TGTGCCAGCAGCCCGGGGACAGTCGGCAATTACGAGCAGTACTTC. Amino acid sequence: CASSPGTVGNYEQYF.

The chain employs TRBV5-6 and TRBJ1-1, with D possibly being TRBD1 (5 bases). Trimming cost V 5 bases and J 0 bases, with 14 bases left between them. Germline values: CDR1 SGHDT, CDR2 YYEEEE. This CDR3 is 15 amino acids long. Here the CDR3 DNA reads TGTGCCAGCAGTCGAGACAGTTGGCTGAACACTGAAGCTTTCTTT. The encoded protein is CASSRDSWLNTEAFF. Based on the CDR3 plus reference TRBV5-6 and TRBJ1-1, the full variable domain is DAGVTQSPTHLIKTRGQQVTLRCSPKSGHDTVSWYQQALGQGPQFIFQYYEEEERQRGNFPDRFSGHQFPNYSSELNVNALLLGDSALYLCASSRDSWLNTEAFFGQGTRLTVV.

The CDR3 sequence: CASSTGGGLNTDTQYF. The DNA for the CDR3 is TGTGCCAGCAGCACCGGGGGGGGGTTAAACACAGATACGCAGTATTTT. The rearrangement links TRBV11-1 to TRBJ2-3; 8 nucleotides match TRBD2. The CDR3 length is 16 residues. Germline trimming cut 5 bases from V and 2 bases from J; bases unmatched to any gene: 9. Germline V gene lookup returns CDR1 SGHAT and CDR2 FQDESV (reference sequence).

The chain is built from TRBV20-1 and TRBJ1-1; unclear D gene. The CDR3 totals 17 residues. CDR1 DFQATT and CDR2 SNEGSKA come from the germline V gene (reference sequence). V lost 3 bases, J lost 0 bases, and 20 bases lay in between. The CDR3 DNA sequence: TGCAGTGCTAGTATAGCCGGACTTCTCGGGATGAACACTGAAGCTTTCTTT. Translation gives CSASIAGLLGMNTEAFF.

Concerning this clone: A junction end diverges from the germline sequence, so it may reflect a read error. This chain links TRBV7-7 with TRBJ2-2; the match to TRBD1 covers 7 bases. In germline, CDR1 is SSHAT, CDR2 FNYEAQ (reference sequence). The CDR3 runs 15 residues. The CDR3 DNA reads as TGTGCTAGCAGCCCCTACAGGGGCCGAGGCGGGGAGCTGTTTTTT. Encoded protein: CASSPYRGRGGELFF.

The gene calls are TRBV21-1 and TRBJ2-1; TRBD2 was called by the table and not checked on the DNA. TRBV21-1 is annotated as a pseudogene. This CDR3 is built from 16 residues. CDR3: CASSKAQRSSYNEQFF. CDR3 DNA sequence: TGTGCCAGCAGCAAAGCTCAGCGGAGCTCCTACAATGAGCAGTTCTTC.

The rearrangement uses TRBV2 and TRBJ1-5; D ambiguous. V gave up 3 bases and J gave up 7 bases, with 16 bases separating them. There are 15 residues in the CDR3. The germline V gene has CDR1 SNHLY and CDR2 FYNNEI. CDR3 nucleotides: TGTGCCAGCAGTGACGGAGCTCCGGAGAGGCAGCCCCAGCATTTT. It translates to CASSDGAPERQPQHF.

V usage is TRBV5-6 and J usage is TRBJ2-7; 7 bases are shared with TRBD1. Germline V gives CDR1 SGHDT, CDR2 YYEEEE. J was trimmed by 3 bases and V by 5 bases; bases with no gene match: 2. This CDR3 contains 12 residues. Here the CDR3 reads CASRRDSYEQYF. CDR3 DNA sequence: TGTGCCAGCAGAAGGGACAGCTACGAGCAGTACTTC.

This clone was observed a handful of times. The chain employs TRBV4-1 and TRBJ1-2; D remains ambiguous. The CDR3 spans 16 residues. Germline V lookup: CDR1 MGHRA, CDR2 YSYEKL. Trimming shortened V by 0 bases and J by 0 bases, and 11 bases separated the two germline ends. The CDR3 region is CASSQEGRAPNYGYTF. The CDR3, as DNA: TGCGCCAGCAGCCAAGAGGGGAGAGCCCCTAACTATGGCTACACCTTC.

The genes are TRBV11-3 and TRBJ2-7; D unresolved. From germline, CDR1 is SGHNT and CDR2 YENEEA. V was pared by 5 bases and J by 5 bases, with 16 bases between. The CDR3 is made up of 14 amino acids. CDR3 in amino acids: CASSPPGLIDEQYF. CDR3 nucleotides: TGTGCCAGCAGCCCCCCCGGGTTAATAGACGAGCAGTACTTC.

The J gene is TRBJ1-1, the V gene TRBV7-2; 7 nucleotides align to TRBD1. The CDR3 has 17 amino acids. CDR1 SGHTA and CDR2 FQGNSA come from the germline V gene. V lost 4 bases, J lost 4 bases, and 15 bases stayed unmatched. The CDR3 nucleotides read TGTGCCAGCAGCTCCAAATCCTTCGGGACAGCGGGCACTGAAGCTTTCTTT. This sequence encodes CASSSKSFGTAGTEAFF.

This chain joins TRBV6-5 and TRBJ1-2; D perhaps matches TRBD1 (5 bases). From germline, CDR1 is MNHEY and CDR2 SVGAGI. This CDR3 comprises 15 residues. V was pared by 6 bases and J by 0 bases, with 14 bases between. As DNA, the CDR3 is TGTGCCAGCAGCCAGGGTCAGCCCGCTAACTATGGCTACACCTTC. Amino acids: CASSQGQPANYGYTF.

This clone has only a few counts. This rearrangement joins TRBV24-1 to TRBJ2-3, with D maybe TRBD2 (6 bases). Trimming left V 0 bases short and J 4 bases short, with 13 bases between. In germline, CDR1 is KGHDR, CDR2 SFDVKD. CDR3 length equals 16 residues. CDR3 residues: CATSDLSSGSADTQYF. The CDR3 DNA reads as TGTGCCACCAGTGATTTGAGTAGCGGAAGCGCAGATACGCAGTATTTT.

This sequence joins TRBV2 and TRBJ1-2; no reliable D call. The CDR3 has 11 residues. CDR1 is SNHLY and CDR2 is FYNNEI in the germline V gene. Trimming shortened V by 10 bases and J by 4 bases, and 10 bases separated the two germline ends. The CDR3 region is CATRLFYGYTF. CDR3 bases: TGTGCCACCCGTCTCTTCTATGGCTACACCTTC.

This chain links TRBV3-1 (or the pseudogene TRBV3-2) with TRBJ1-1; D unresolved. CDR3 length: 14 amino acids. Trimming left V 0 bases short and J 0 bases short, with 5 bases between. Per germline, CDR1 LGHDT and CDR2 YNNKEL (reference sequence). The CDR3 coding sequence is TGTGCCAGCAGCCAAGATTCCATGAACACTGAAGCTTTCTTT. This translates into CASSQDSMNTEAFF.

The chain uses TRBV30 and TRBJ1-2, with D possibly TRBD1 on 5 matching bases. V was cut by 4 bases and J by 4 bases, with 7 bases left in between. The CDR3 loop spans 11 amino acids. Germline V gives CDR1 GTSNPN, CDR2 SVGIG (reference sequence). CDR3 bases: TGTGCCTGGAACCAGGGCTATGGCTACACCTTC. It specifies CAWNQGYGYTF.

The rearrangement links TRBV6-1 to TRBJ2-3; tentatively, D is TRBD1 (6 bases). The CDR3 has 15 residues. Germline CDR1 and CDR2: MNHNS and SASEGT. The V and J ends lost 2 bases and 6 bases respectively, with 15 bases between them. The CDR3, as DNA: TGTGCCAGCAGTGAACGCGGGTTTCAGGGGGATACGCAGTATTTT. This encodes CASSERGFQGDTQYF.

CDR3 sequence: CASSERRVRGYQPQHF. The CDR3 DNA follows: TGTGCCAGCAGTGAAAGACGGGTTAGGGGGTATCAGCCCCAGCATTTT. The chain is built from TRBV6-1 and TRBJ1-5; weak D call: TRBD1 (6 bases). This CDR3 spans 16 amino acids. Germline V gene sequence: CDR1 MNHNS, CDR2 SASEGT. V was shortened by 2 bases and J by 5 bases, with 16 bases between the two germline ends.

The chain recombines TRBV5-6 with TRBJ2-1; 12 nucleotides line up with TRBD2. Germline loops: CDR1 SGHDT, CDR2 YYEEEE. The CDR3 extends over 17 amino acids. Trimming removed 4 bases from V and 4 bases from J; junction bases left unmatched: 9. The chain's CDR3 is CASSALAGGPFYNEQFF. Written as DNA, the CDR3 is TGTGCCAGCAGCGCACTAGCGGGGGGACCCTTTTACAATGAGCAGTTCTTC.

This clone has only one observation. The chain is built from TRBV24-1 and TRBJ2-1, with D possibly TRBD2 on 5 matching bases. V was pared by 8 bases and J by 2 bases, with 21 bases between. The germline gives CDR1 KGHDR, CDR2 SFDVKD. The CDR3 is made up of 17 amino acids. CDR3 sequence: CATKMISAGLTYNEQFF. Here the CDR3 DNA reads TGTGCCACCAAGATGATTTCTGCGGGTCTAACCTACAATGAGCAGTTCTTC.

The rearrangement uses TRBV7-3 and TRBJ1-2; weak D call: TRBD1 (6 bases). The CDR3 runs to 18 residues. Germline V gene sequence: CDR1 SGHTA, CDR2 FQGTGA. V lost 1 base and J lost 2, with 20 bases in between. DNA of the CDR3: TGTGCCAGCAGCTTAAACCCTCCCTGGGGACAACTCAACTATGGCTACACCTTC. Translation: CASSLNPPWGQLNYGYTF.

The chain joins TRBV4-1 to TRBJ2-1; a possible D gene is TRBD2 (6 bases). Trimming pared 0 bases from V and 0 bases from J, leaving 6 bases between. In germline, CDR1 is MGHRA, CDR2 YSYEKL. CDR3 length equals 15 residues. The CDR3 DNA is TGCGCCAGCAGCCAAGACGGGAGCTCCTACAATGAGCAGTTCTTC. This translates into CASSQDGSSYNEQFF.

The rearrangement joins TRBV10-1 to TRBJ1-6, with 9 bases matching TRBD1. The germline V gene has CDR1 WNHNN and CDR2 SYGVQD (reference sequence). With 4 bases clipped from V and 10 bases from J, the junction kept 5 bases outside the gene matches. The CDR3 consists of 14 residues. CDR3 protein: CASSAGTGKSPLHF. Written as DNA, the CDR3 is TGCGCCAGCAGTGCCGGGACAGGGAAATCACCCCTCCACTTT.

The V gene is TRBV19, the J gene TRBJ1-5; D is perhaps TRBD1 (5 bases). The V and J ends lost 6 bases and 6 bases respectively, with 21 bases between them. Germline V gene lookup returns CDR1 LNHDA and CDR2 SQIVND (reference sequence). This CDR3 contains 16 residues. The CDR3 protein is CASSWGTGSVSQPQHF. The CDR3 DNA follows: TGTGCCAGTAGCTGGGGTACAGGTTCCGTAAGTCAGCCCCAGCATTTT. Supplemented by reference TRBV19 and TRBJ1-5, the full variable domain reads DGGITQSPKYLFRKEGQNVTLSCEQNLNHDAMYWYRQDPGQGLRLIYYSQIVNDFQKGDIAEGYSVSREKKESFPLTVTSAQKNPTAFYLCASSWGTGSVSQPQHFGDGTRLSIL.

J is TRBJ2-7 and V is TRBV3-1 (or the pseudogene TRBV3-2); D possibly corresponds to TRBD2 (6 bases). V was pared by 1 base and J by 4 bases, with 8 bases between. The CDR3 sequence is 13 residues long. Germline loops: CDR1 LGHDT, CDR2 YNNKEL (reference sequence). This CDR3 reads CASSQGGVYEQYF. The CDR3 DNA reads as TGTGCCAGCAGCCAAGGGGGGGTGTACGAGCAGTACTTC.

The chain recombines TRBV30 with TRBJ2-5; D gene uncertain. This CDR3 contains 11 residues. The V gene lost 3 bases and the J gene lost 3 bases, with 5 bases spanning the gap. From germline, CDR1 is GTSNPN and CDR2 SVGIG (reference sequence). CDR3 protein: CAWSQEETQYF. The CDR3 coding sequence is TGTGCCTGGAGCCAGGAAGAGACCCAGTACTTC.

The CDR3 DNA reads as TGTGCCAGTAGTCCAGGGAACTCCTACGAGCAGTACTTC. It encodes CASSPGNSYEQYF. This chain connects TRBV19 to TRBJ2-7; maybe TRBD1 (5 bases). This CDR3 contains 13 residues. Germline CDR1 reads LNHDA; CDR2 reads SQIVND (reference sequence). V lost 5 bases and J lost 0, with 8 bases in between.

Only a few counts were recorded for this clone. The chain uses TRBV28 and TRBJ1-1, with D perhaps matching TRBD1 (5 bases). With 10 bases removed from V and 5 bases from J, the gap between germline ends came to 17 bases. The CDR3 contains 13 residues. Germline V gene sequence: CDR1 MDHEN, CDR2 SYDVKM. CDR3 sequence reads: CATRIGTWTEAFF. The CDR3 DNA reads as TGTGCCACCAGGATAGGGACTTGGACTGAAGCTTTCTTT.

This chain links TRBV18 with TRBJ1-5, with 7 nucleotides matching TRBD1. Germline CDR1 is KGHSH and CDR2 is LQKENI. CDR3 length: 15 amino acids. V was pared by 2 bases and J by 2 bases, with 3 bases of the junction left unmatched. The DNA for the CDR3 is TGTGCCAGCTCACCAAACGGACAGGGCAATCAGCCCCAGCATTTT. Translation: CASSPNGQGNQPQHF. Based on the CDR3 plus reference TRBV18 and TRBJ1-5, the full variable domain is NAGVMQNPRHLVRRRGQEARLRCSPMKGHSHVYWYRQLPEEGLKFMVYLQKENIIDESGMPKERFSAEFPKEGPSILRIQQVVRGDSAAYFCASSPNGQGNQPQHFGDGTRLSIL.

CDR3 sequence: CASSLAFSGSYEQYF. CDR3 nucleotide sequence: TGTGCCAGCAGCTTAGCTTTTAGCGGGTCCTACGAGCAGTACTTC. V usage is TRBV7-2 and J usage is TRBJ2-7; 7 bases align to TRBD2. The CDR3 runs to 15 residues. V trimming: 0 bases; J trimming: 1 base; junction bases outside the gene matches: 3. Germline CDR1 and CDR2: SGHTA and FQGNSA. The full variable domain, rest sourced from reference TRBV7-2 and TRBJ2-7, is GAGVSQSPSNKVTEKGKDVELRCDPISGHTALYWYRQSLGQGLEFLIYFQGNSAPDKSGLPSDRFSAERTGGSVSTLTIQRTQQEDSAVYLCASSLAFSGSYEQYFGPGTRLTVT.